The rows below give T cell receptor beta chains drawn from one sample of a study of blood T cells in healthy people across ages. TCRdb re-analysed the 5' RACE reads in MiXCR, keeping a single row per CDR3 protein. Among 450,000 to 700,000 distinct CDR3 sequences listed, approximately 30% were seen once. The sequencing sample was made of blood. These receptors all come from an older woman in good health. Both conserved end residues are part of each CDR3. Rows may omit the clone size; those that give it use once, few, many or a size class.

clone_size j_call cdr3_length v_call cdr3_aa
few TRBJ1-1 11 TRBV29-1 CSVEPHREAFF
few TRBJ2-1 17 TRBV20-1 CSAARGRGRPGSDEQFF
many TRBJ2-7 14 TRBV12-3/TRBV12-4 CASTLTLATYEQYF
. . 18 TRBV6-5 CASSYRAGQGFIRGEQYF
. TRBJ2-4 14 TRBV4-3 CASSLSTTKNIQYF
. TRBJ1-3 12 TRBV19 CATQGDGNTIYF
. . 13 TRBV6-6 CASSLGQGNEQYF
few TRBJ2-1 15 TRBV20-1 CSAPPRQGVGNEQFF
. TRBJ2-5 12 TRBV20-1 CSARSSLETQYF
few TRBJ1-2 14 TRBV5-1 CASSTGTSVYGYTF
. TRBJ2-4 19 TRBV7-9 CASSLASFGQGAVKNIQYF
few TRBJ1-2 11 TRBV6-2/TRBV6-3 CASRNRDGYTF
. TRBJ2-5 12 TRBV20-1 CSVPGGGETQYF
few TRBJ2-1 16 TRBV11-2 CASSLDQGGSYNEQFF
. TRBJ1-4 13 TRBV6-5 CASTPERGEKLFF
. TRBJ2-7 16 TRBV6-1 CASSKPDPSERGEQYF
many TRBJ2-7 14 TRBV7-3 CASSLGPGAYEQYF
few TRBJ1-1 14 TRBV27 CASSWEGGGTEAFF
. TRBJ2-5 13 TRBV20-1 CSARASGGETQYF
many TRBJ1-4 15 TRBV28 CASSSYTGGLEKLFF
few . 16 TRBV7-8 CASSPGLAGVGETQYF
. . 15 TRBV7-2 CASSLVGLGHNEQFF
few TRBJ1-1 18 TRBV7-2 CASSLEPPEQGRNTEAFF
. TRBJ1-1 16 TRBV4-1 CASSQPTGTVNTEAFF
. TRBJ2-5 14 TRBV5-8 CASSLEAYQETQYF
. TRBJ2-5 14 TRBV12-3/TRBV12-4 CASSFTSGGYREYF
. TRBJ1-2 15 TRBV6-1 CASSEAGRGSIGYTF
. TRBJ1-2 12 TRBV12-3/TRBV12-4 CASEGVNYGYTF
. TRBJ2-4 11 TRBV7-2 CASSLENIQYF
. TRBJ2-5 11 TRBV30 CAWGLQETQYF
few TRBJ2-3 14 TRBV3-1 CASSLRLVTDTQYF
few TRBJ2-2 15 TRBV6-5 CASSRGTPNTGELFF
few TRBJ1-1 14 TRBV18 CASSLLMGQAEAFF